This T cell receptor beta chain was sequenced for a study of OX40 agonist ivuxolimab in advanced cancers. CDR1 is SGHAT, CDR2 FQNNGV, per germline. Trimming shortened V by 6 bases and J by 4 bases, and 18 bases separated the two germline ends. CDR3 size: 15 residues. Produced via immunoSEQ multiplex PCR; TCRdb's table is partial and in-frame only. The data contain tens of thousands of clones, roughly 80% of them singletons. J is TRBJ1-2 and V is TRBV11-2; a possible D gene is TRBD1 (6 bases). The sample was CD4+ or CD8+ T cells sorted from blood, taken in a trial of the OX40 agonist ivuxolimab. This TCR derives from an adult with an advanced solid tumor such as melanoma, head and neck, liver or kidney cancer. The CDR3 spells CASRNLRGRGYGYTF. The CDR3 DNA sequence: TGTGCCAGCAGAAACCTCAGGGGACGGGGCTATGGCTACACCTTC. The full variable domain, rest sourced from reference TRBV11-2 and TRBJ1-2, is EAGVAQSPRYKIIEKRQSVAFWCNPISGHATLYWYQQILGQGPKLLIQFQNNGVVDDSQLPKDRFSAERLKGVDSTLKIQPAKLEDSAVYLCASRNLRGRGYGYTFGSGTRLTVV.